This T cell receptor beta chain was captured in a study of T cell responses to AZD1222 COVID-19 vaccine. The CDR3 is made up of 13 amino acids. Trimming pared 2 bases from V and 9 bases from J, leaving 13 bases between. General study points: At study baseline, merely roughly 6 AZD1222 recipients were seropositive. The CD4 TCRs associated with vaccination extended across spike and predominated at 160-218 and 743-854. Possibly, clonal diversity was underestimated; donors were largely white British and included more females.

The data were produced by immunoSEQ multiplex PCR, yet TCRdb's version contains in-frame clones alone and is incomplete. The data contain about 220,000 clones, approximately 94% of them seen just once; the ten biggest clones take up approximately 1%. As for this clone: Antigen specificity is unknown.

Source: peripheral blood, taken on day 0 of MenACWY control vaccination. The chain uses TRBV12-3 or TRBV12-4 and TRBJ2-5, with D maybe TRBD2 (6 bases). This clonotype was obtained from an adult in good health. In nucleotides, the CDR3 is TGTGCCAGCAGTTTAATGGAGGGTGAGGCCCAGTACTTC. Amino acids: CASSLMEGEAQYF.